The TCR beta chain described here comes from a study of cytomegalovirus exposure and HLA in healthy donors. Study-level findings and limits: The authors assumed roughly uniform sequencing depth across donors for presence/absence analyses.

Germline V CDR1 and CDR2: LNHDA, SQIVND (reference sequence). The CDR3 has 14 amino acids. Trimming took 3 bases from V and 4 from J; bases not matched to a gene: 3. Turning to this clone: Its antigen is not known.

13 Jbeta primers and 60 Vbeta primers were used for the PCR. The protocol was immunoSEQ multiplex PCR, while the TCRdb copy is restricted to in-frame clones and leaves out a portion. The sample gives about 65,000 clones, almost 80% of which show up once; around 3% is in the top ten. The sequenced sample consisted of PBMCs. The chain is built from TRBV19 and TRBJ2-5; TRBD1 aligns across 9 bases. This TCR was recovered from a girl aged 10-17 years in good health and CMV-seropositive. The CDR3 nucleotides are TGTGCCAGTAGTATCGGGACAGGGTCAGAGACCCAGTACTTC. This translates into CASSIGTGSETQYF.